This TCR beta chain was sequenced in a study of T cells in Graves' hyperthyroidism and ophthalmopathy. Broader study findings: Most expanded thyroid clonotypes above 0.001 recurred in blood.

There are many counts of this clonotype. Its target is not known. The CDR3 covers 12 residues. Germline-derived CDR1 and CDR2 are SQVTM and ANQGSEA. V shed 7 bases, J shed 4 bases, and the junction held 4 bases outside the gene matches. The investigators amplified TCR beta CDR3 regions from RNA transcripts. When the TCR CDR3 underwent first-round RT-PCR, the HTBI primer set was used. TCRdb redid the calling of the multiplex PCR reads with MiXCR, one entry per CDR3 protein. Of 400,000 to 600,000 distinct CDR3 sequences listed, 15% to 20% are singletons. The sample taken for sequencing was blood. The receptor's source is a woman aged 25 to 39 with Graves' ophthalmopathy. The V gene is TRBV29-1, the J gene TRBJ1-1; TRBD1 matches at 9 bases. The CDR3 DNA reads TGCAGCGCAGACAGGGGGGGCACTGAAGCTTTCTTT. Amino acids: CSADRGGTEAFF. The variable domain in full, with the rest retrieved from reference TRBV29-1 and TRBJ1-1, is SAVISQKPSRDICQRGTSLTIQCQVDSQVTMMFWYRQQPGQSLTLIATANQGSEATYESGFVIDKFPISRPNLTFSTLTVSNMSPEDSSIYLCSADRGGTEAFFGQGTRLTVV.